This T cell receptor beta chain appears in the sequencing data of a study of T cell repertoires in cytomegalovirus infection. At the level of the study: Both CMV infection and a matching HLA type were indicated by public TCR beta signatures. Study-wide results and caveats: Cumulative frequency (of public TCR beta family members) identified carriers of CMV plus the relevant HLA. The ex vivo response was dominated by HLA-C-restricted CMV-specific TCR beta clonotypes.

One entry per CDR3 protein results from TCRdb running MiXCR on the reads. The sample has 7,500 to 9,000 distinct CDR3 sequences, less than 65% seen once. Worth noting for this clonotype: The antigen is unknown.

V was shortened by 8 bases and J by 6 bases, with 35 bases between the two germline ends. The CDR3 covers 20 residues. CDR1 is ENHRY, CDR2 SYGVKD, per germline. The origin of this receptor is a human donor in good health (CMV status not recorded). Some clones in this sample may be carry-over from other donors' samples. Sample: PBMCs, sequenced either directly or after in vitro stimulation (not recorded which). The V call is TRBV10-3, the J call TRBJ1-5; D gene ambiguous. For the CDR3, the DNA is TGTGCCATCTTTGAGTCGGAACAGTGGAGTGACGAGACTCGCACTCAGCCCCAGCATTTT. Translation gives CAIFESEQWSDETRTQPQHF.